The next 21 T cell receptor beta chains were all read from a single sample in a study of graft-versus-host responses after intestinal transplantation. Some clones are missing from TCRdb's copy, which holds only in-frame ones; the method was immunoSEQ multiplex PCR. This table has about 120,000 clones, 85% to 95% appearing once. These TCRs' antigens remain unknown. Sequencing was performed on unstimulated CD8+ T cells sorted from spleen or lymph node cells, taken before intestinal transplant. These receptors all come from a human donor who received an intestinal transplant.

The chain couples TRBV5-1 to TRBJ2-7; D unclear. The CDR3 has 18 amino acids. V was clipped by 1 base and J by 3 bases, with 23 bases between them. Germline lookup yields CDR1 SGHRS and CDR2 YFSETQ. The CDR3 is CASSLRWRSKPQGYEQYF. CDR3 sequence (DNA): TGCGCCAGCAGCTTGCGGTGGCGGTCCAAACCTCAAGGCTACGAGCAGTACTTC.

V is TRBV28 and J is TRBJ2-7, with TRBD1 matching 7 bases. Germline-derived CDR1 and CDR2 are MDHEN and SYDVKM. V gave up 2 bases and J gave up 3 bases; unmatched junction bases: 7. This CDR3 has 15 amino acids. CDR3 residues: CASSLGGTDNYEQYF. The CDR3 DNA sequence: TGTGCCAGCAGTTTAGGTGGGACAGATAACTACGAGCAGTACTTC.

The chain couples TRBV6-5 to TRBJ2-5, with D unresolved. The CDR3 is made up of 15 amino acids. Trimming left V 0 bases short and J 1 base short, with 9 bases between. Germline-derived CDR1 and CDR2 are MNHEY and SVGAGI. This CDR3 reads CASSYSISTQETQYF. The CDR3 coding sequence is TGTGCCAGCAGTTACTCGATCAGTACCCAAGAGACCCAGTACTTC.

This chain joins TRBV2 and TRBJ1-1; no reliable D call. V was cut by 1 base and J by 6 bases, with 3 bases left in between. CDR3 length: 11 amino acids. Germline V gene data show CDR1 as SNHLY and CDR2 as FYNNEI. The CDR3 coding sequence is TGTGCCAGCAGTGAAGGATCTGAAGCTTTCTTT. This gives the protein CASSEGSEAFF.

For the CDR3, the DNA is TGCGCCAGCAGACTCACTAGCGGGAGGGCCGGGGAGCTGTTTTTT. Protein: CASRLTSGRAGELFF. This chain joins TRBV4-1 and TRBJ2-2; 13 nucleotides match TRBD2. CDR1 is MGHRA and CDR2 is YSYEKL in the germline V gene. The V gene end was trimmed by 6 bases and the J gene end by 6 bases; junction bases not matched to a gene: 4. The CDR3 is made up of 15 amino acids.

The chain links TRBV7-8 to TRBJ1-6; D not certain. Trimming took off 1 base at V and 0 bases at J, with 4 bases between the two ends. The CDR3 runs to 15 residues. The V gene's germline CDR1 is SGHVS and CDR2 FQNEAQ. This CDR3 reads CASSLDSSYNSPLHF. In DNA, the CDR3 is TGTGCCAGCAGCTTAGACAGCTCCTATAATTCACCCCTCCACTTT.

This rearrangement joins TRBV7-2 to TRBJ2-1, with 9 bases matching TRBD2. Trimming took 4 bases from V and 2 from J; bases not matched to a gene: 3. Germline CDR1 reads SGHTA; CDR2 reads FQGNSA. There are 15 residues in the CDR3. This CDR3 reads CASSWGTSPYNEQFF. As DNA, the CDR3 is TGTGCCAGCAGCTGGGGGACTAGCCCCTACAATGAGCAGTTCTTC.

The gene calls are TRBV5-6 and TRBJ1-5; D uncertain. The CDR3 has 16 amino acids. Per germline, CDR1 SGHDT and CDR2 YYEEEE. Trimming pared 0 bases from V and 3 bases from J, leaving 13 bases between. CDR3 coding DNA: TGTGCCAGCAGCTTGGGGTCCAGGTACTACAATCAGCCCCAGCATTTT. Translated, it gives CASSLGSRYYNQPQHF. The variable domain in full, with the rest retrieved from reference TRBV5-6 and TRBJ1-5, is DAGVTQSPTHLIKTRGQQVTLRCSPKSGHDTVSWYQQALGQGPQFIFQYYEEEERQRGNFPDRFSGHQFPNYSSELNVNALLLGDSALYLCASSLGSRYYNQPQHFGDGTRLSIL.

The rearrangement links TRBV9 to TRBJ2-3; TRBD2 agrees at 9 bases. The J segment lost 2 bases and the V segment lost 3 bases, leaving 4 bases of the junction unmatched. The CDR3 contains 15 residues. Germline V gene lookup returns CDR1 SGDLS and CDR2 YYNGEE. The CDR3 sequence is CASSGSGSDTDTQYF. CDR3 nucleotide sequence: TGTGCCAGCAGCGGTAGCGGGAGTGACACAGATACGCAGTATTTT.

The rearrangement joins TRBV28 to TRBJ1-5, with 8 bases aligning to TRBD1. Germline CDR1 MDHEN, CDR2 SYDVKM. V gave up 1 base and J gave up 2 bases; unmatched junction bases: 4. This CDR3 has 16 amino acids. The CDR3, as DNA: TGTGCCAGCAGTTTATCGGGGACAGGAGGCAATCAGCCCCAGCATTTT. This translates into CASSLSGTGGNQPQHF.

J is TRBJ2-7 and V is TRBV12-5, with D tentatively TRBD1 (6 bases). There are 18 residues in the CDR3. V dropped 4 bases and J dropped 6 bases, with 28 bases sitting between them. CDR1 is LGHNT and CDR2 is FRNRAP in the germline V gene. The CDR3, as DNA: TGTGCTAGTGGTTGGCCTGAGTTTGAGGACAGAGGATTCTGCGAGCAGTACTTC. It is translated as CASGWPEFEDRGFCEQYF.

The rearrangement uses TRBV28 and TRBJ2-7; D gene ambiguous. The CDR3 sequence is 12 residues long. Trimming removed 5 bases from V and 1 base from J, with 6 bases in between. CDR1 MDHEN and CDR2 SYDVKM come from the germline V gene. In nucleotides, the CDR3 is TGTGCCAGCAGTAGACTTTCCTACGAGCAGTACTTC. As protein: CASSRLSYEQYF. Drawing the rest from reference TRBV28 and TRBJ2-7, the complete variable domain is DVKVTQSSRYLVKRTGEKVFLECVQDMDHENMFWYRQDPGLGLRLIYFSYDVKMKEKGDIPEGYSVSREKKERFSLILESASTNQTSMYLCASSRLSYEQYFGPGTRLTVT.

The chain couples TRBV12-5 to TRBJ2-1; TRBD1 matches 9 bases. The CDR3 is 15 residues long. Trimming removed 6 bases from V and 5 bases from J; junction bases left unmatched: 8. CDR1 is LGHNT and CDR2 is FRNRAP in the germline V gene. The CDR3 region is CASGLDRGMHNEQFF. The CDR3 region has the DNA TGTGCTAGTGGCTTAGACAGGGGGATGCACAATGAGCAGTTCTTC.

The CDR3 reads CASSLEGLYNEQFF. The CDR3 nucleotides read TGCGCCAGCAGCTTGGAGGGCCTCTACAATGAGCAGTTCTTC. V gene TRBV5-1 combines with J gene TRBJ2-1, with D uncertain. The germline gives CDR1 SGHRS, CDR2 YFSETQ. The CDR3 has 14 residues. The germline V and J ends were trimmed by 0 bases and 3 bases, with 7 bases remaining between them.

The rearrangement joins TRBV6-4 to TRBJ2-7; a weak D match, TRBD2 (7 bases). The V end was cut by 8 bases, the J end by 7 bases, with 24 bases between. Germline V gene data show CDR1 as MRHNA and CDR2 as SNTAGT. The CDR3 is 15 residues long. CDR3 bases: TGTGCCAGCTTTGACCCGGACGCAGGGGAGGGGGAGCAGTACTTC. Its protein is CASFDPDAGEGEQYF.

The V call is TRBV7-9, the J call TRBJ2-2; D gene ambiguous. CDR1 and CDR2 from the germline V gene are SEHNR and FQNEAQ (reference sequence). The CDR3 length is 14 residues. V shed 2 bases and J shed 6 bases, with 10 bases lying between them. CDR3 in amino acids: CASSLTMSAGELFF. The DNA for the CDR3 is TGTGCCAGCAGCTTAACTATGTCCGCCGGGGAGCTGTTTTTT.

This chain's CDR3 is CASSDAVLDTQYF. The CDR3 region has the DNA TGTGCCAGTTCAGATGCCGTTTTGGATACGCAGTATTTT. The V gene is TRBV19, the J gene TRBJ2-3; D remains ambiguous. Per germline, CDR1 LNHDA and CDR2 SQIVND (reference sequence). This CDR3 is built from 13 residues. With 8 bases removed from V and 6 bases from J, the gap between germline ends came to 15 bases.

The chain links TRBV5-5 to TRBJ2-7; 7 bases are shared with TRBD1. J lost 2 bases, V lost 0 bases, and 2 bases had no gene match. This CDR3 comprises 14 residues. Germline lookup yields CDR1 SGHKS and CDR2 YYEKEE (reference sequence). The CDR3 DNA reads TGTGCCAGCAGCTTGGCGGGACAGACCTACGAGCAGTACTTC. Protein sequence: CASSLAGQTYEQYF. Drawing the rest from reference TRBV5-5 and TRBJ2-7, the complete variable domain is DAGVTQSPTHLIKTRGQQVTLRCSPISGHKSVSWYQQVLGQGPQFIFQYYEKEERGRGNFPDRFSARQFPNYSSELNVNALLLGDSALYLCASSLAGQTYEQYFGPGTRLTVT.

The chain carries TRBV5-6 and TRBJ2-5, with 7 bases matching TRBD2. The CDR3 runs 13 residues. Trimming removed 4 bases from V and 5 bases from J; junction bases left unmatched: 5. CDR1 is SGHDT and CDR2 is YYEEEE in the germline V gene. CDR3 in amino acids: CASSETSSETQYF. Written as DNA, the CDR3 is TGTGCCAGCAGCGAGACTAGCAGTGAGACCCAGTACTTC.

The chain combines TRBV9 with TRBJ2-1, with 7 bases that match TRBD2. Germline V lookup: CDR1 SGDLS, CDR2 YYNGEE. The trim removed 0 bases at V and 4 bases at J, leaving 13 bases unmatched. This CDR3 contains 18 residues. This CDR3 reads CASSVGPLGRGTYNEQFF. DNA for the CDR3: TGTGCCAGCAGCGTAGGGCCCCTAGGGCGGGGGACTTACAATGAGCAGTTCTTC.

CDR3 loop: CATSRASFNGQGWTEAFF. As DNA, the CDR3 is TGTGCCACCAGCAGAGCTTCCTTTAATGGACAGGGATGGACTGAAGCTTTCTTT. The rearrangement links TRBV15 to TRBJ1-1; 8 nucleotides align to TRBD1. CDR1 is LNHNV and CDR2 is YYDKDF in the germline V gene (reference sequence). This CDR3 is built from 18 residues. J lost 5 bases, V lost 1 base, and 15 bases had no gene match.